This T cell receptor (beta chain) was obtained from a study of T-cell memory formation after mild COVID-19. Germline V gene sequence: CDR1 DFQATT, CDR2 SNEGSKA (reference sequence). V was shortened by 6 bases and J by 2 bases, with 14 bases between the two germline ends. The CDR3 is 14 amino acids. About this clonotype: Antigen: not known.

It was 5'RACE with constant-segment primers that produced the TCR alpha and TCR beta cDNA libraries, which carried sample barcodes and UMIs. TCRdb ran MiXCR on the 5' RACE reads and lists one entry per CDR3 protein. The sample yields about 440,000 distinct CDR3 sequences, roughly 20% seen once. Study-level findings and limits: Second-wave clones peaking on day 37 lacked confirmed SARS-CoV-2 specificity. Clones contracting day 15 to 85 were balanced CD4/CD8; later expanders leaned CD4+.

The rearrangement joins TRBV20-1 to TRBJ1-5; D may be TRBD1 (5 bases). Sequencing was carried out using PBMCs or a T cell subset sorted from them (not recorded which). The TCR was taken from an adult woman who had mild COVID-19 (a few samples of this study predate the infection). Cell type and time point are not known. CDR3 sequence (DNA): TGCAGTGCCAGGGACCGGGAGGGCAATCAGCCCCAGCATTTT. Its protein product is CSARDREGNQPQHF.